This TCR beta chain comes out of a study of CD8+ T cells in alopecia areata. Study overall: Tofacitinib treatment spanned 6 to 18 months, with 6 months off drug afterward. The study's findings and limits: The study found higher clonality in lesional than normal scalp, especially in alopecia totalis/universalis. Between patients, shared TCR sequences were less clear than in mice. This was possibly due in part to HLA diversity in the patient population.

Following extraction, RNA underwent reverse transcription to cDNA, which served as the sequencing template. Data came from immunoSEQ multiplex PCR; TCRdb stores just in-frame clones and leaves some out. Among about 11,000 clones listed, 59% were seen once. Patients with alopecia areata provided lesional scalp punch biopsies as well as peripheral blood. As for this clone: The antigen is not known.

The starting material was skin, obtained at week 0. This TCR was sampled from a human donor with alopecia areata.

In DNA, the CDR3 is TGCAGCGTTGAAGACAGGGGAGGCTACGAGCAGTACTTC. Translation gives CSVEDRGGYEQYF. The V and J genes are TRBV29-1 and TRBJ2-7; D is perhaps TRBD1 or TRBD2 (6 bases each). CDR1 is SQVTM and CDR2 is ANQGSEA in the germline V gene. The CDR3 has 13 residues. Trimming shortened V by 0 bases and J by 3 bases, and 9 bases separated the two germline ends.